This TCR beta chain was found in a study of T cell repertoires in cytomegalovirus infection. There are many counts of this clonotype. Its antigen remains unknown. TCRdb re-derived calls from the reads in MiXCR, one entry per CDR3 protein. This table has 310,000 or so distinct CDR3 sequences, 20% to 30% appearing once. Study outcomes and limitations: HLA-C-restricted CMV clonotypes gave the most frequent clonotype in two of eight donors.

The receptor was isolated from a human donor in good health (CMV status not recorded). Some clones in this sample may be carry-over from other donors' samples. The specimen sequenced was PBMCs.

The CDR3: CASSLSWQGSYEQYF. The CDR3 bases are TGTGCCAGCAGCTTGTCGTGGCAGGGGAGCTACGAGCAGTACTTC. The chain combines TRBV5-5 with TRBJ2-7; possible D gene TRBD1, 6 bases. The length of the CDR3 is 15 residues. Germline CDR1 SGHKS, CDR2 YYEKEE (reference sequence). The V and J ends lost 1 base and 3 bases respectively, with 14 bases between them.